Reported below is one TCR beta chain. The data were obtained in a study of control samples from healthy donors and cancer patients. The table came from immunoSEQ multiplex PCR; TCRdb's copy has only in-frame clones and leaves some out. The data contain under 200,000 clones, just under 95% of them singletons. This TCR came from a woman aged 40 to 50 in good health. The sequenced sample consisted of blood.

The CDR3 reads CASSFAGILNTEAFF. DNA of the CDR3: TGTGCCAGCAGCTTTGCGGGGATCTTGAACACTGAAGCTTTCTTT. The chain carries TRBV7-2 and TRBJ1-1; D is unclear. The CDR3 is 15 residues long. The ends were cut back, 3 bases at V and 0 bases at J, with 11 bases in the middle. The germline V gene has CDR1 SGHTA and CDR2 FQGNSA. Supplemented by reference TRBV7-2 and TRBJ1-1, the full variable domain reads GAGVSQSPSNKVTEKGKDVELRCDPISGHTALYWYRQSLGQGLEFLIYFQGNSAPDKSGLPSDRFSAERTGGSVSTLTIQRTQQEDSAVYLCASSFAGILNTEAFFGQGTRLTVV.